A single T cell receptor beta chain is shown here with its context. The junction and the germline gene differ at one end; a read error may be behind it. Source study methods: Researchers report that nucleated cell counts were estimated from reference gene primer amplification. Assay: immunoSEQ multiplex PCR; the TCRdb copy retains only in-frame clones and omits some. V and J calls and clone size are those listed in that table; D and trimming were worked out from the DNA. The data show around 250,000 clones, around 90% seen once. The data belong to a study of blood T cell repertoires in COVID-19. Study-level information: COVID-19 samples, acute and convalescent, were from the United States, Italy and Spain. The cDNA or gDNA used as material had been derived from T cells, B-cell-depleted T cells, or PBMCs.

Patients from Seattle were sampled longitudinally, starting during active infection. The germline V gene has CDR1 ENHRY and CDR2 SYGVKD. This CDR3 comprises 15 residues. The chain links TRBV10-3 to TRBJ2-1, with D possibly being TRBD2 (5 bases). Input material: peripheral blood. The origin of this receptor is a woman in her 70s with COVID-19, enrolled during active disease. In DNA, the CDR3 is TGTGCCATCACTGAGGGAGCTGCTTCCTACAATGAGCAGTTCTTC. Protein product: CAITEGAASYNEQFF.